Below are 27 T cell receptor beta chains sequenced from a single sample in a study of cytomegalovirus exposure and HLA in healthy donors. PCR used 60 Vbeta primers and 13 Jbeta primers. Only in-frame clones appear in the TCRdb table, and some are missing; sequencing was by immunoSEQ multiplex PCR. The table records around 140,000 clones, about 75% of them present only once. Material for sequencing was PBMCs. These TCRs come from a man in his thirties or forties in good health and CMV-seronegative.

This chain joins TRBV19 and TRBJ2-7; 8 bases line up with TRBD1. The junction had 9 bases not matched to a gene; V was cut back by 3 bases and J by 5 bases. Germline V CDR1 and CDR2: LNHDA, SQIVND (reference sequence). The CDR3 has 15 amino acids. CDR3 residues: CASSIGPGGEHEQYF. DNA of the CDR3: TGTGCCAGTAGTATTGGCCCAGGGGGCGAACACGAGCAGTACTTC.

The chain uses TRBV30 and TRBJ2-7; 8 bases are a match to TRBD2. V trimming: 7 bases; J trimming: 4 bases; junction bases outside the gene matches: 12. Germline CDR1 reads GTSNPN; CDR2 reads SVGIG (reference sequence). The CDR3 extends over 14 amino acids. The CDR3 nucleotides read TGTGCCTACGCGGGGGGTAGCGCCCGTTACGAGCAGTACTTC. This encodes CAYAGGSARYEQYF.

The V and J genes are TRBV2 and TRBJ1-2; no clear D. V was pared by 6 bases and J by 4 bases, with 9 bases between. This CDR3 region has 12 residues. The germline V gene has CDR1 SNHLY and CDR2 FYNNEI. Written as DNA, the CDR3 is TGTGCCAGCAGACCGGGGTTCTATGGCTACACCTTC. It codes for CASRPGFYGYTF. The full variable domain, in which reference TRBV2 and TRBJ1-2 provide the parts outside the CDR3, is EPEVTQTPSHQVTQMGQEVILRCVPISNHLYFYWYRQILGQKVEFLVSFYNNEISEKSEIFDDQFSVERPDGSNFTLKIRSTKLEDSAMYFCASRPGFYGYTFGSGTRLTVV.

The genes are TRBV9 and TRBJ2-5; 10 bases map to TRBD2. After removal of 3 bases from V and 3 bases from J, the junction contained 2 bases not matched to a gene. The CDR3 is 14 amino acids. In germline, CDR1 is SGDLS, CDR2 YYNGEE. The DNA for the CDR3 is TGTGCCAGCAGCGCTGGACTAGCGGAAGAGACCCAGTACTTC. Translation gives CASSAGLAEETQYF.

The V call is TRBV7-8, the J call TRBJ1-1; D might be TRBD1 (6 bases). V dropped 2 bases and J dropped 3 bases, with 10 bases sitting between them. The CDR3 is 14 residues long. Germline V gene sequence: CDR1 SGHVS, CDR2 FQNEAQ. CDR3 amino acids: CASSLQGKDTEAFF. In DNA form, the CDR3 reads TGTGCCAGCAGCTTACAGGGGAAGGACACTGAAGCTTTCTTT.

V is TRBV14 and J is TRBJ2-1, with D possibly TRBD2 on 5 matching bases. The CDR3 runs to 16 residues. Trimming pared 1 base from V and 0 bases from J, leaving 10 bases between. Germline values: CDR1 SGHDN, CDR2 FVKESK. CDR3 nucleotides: TGTGCCAGCAGCCAAGGGCGGGCAGTCTCCTACAATGAGCAGTTCTTC. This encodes CASSQGRAVSYNEQFF.

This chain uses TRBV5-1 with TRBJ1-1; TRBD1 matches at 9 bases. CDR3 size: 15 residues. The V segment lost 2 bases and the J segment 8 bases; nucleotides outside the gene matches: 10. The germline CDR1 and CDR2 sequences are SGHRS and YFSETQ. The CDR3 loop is CASSFVQGARNEAFF. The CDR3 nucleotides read TGCGCCAGCAGCTTTGTACAGGGGGCACGAAACGAAGCTTTCTTT.

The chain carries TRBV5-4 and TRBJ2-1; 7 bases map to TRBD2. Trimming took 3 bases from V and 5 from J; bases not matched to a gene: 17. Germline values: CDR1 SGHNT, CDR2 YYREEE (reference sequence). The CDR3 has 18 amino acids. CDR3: CASSSPWAGENAHNEQFF. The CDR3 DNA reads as TGTGCCAGCAGCTCCCCCTGGGCGGGAGAGAACGCCCACAATGAGCAGTTCTTC.

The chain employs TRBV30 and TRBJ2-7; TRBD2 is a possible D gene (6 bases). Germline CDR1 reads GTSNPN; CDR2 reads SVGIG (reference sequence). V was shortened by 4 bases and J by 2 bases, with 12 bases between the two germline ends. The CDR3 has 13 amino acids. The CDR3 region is CAWMASDTYEQYF. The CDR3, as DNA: TGTGCCTGGATGGCTAGCGATACCTACGAGCAGTACTTC.

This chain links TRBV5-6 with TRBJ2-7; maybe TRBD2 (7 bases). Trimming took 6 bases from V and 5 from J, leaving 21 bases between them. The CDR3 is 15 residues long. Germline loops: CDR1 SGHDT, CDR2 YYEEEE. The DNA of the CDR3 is TGTGCCAGCATCCATTCGGGGGGCGTAATCCACGAGCAGTACTTC. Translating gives CASIHSGGVIHEQYF.

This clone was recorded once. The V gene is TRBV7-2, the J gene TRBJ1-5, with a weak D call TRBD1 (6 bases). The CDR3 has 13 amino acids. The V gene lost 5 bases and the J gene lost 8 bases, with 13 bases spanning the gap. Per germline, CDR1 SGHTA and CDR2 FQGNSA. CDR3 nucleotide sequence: TGTGCCAGCAGCCAGTCCACAGGGAAGCCCCAGCATTTT. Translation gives CASSQSTGKPQHF.

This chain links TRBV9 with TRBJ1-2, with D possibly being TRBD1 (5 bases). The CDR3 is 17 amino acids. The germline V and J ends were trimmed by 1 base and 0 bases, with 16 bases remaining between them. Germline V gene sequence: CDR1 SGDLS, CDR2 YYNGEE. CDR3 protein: CASSVNQGGPSNYGYTF. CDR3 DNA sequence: TGTGCCAGCAGCGTAAACCAGGGAGGTCCCTCTAACTATGGCTACACCTTC.

CDR3 loop: CSGRASGGELFF. The CDR3 nucleotides read TGCAGCGGCCGGGCTAGCGGCGGGGAGCTGTTTTTT. The V and J genes are TRBV29-1 and TRBJ2-2; 7 nucleotides line up with TRBD2. This CDR3 region has 12 residues. V trimming: 7 bases; J trimming: 7 bases; junction bases outside the gene matches: 6. The germline CDR1 and CDR2 sequences are SQVTM and ANQGSEA.

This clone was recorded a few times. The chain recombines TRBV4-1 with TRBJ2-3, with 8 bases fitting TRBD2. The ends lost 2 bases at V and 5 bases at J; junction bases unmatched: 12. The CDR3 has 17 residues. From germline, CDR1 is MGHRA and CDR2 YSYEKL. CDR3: CASSQTPSGGDQDTQYF. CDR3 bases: TGCGCCAGCAGCCAAACCCCTTCCGGGGGGGATCAAGATACGCAGTATTTT.

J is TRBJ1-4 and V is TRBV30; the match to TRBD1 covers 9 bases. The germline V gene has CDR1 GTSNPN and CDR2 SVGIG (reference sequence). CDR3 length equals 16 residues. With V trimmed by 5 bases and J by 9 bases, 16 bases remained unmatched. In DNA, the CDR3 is TGTGCCTGGCTCCCCTTTCCGGGACAGGGCTACCAAAAACTGTTTTTT. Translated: CAWLPFPGQGYQKLFF.

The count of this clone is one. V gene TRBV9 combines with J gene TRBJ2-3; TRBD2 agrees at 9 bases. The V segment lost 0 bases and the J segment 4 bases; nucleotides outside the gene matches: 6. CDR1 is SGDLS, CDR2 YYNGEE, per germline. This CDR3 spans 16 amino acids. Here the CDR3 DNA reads TGTGCCAGCAGCGTAGCGGGTAGCGGGAGCCCAGATACGCAGTATTTT. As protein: CASSVAGSGSPDTQYF.

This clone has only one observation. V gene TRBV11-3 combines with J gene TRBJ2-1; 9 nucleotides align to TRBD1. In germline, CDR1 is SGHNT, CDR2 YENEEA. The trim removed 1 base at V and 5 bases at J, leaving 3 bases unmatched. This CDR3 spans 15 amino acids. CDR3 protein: CASSLGTGAHNEQFF. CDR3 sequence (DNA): TGTGCCAGCAGCTTAGGGACAGGGGCTCACAATGAGCAGTTCTTC. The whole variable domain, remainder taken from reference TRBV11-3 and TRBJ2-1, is EAGVVQSPRYKIIEKKQPVAFWCNPISGHNTLYWYLQNLGQGPELLIRYENEEAVDDSQLPKDRFSAERLKGVDSTLKIQPAELGDSAVYLCASSLGTGAHNEQFFGPGTRLTVL.

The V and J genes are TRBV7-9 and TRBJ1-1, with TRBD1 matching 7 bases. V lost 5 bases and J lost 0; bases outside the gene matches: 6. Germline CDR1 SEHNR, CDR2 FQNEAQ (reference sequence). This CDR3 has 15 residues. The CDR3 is CASSGVGGLNTEAFF. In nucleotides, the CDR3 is TGTGCCAGCAGCGGAGTAGGGGGCCTGAACACTGAAGCTTTCTTT.

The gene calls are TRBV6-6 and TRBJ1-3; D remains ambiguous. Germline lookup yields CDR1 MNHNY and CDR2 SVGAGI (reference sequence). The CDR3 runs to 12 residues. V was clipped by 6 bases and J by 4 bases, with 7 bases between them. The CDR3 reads CASSPQGNTIYF. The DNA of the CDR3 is TGTGCCAGCAGCCCACAGGGAAACACCATATATTTT.

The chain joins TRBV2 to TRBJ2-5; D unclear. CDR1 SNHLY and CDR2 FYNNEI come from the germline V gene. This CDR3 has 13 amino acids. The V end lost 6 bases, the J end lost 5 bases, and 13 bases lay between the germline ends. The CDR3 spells CASRQYSGETQYF. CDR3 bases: TGTGCCAGCAGGCAATACTCCGGGGAGACCCAGTACTTC.

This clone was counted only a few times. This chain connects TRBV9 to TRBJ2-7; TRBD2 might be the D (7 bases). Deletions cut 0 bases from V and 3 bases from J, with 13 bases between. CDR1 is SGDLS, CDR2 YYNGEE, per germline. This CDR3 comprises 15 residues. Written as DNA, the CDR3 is TGTGCCAGCAGCGTAGGCGGGGGCCAATACTACGAGCAGTACTTC. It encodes CASSVGGGQYYEQYF.

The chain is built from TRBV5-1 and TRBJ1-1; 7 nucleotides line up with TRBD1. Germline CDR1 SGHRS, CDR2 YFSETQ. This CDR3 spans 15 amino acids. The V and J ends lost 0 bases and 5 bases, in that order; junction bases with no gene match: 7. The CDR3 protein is CASSLGQGVQTEAFF. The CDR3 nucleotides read TGCGCCAGCAGCTTGGGACAGGGAGTTCAAACTGAAGCTTTCTTT.

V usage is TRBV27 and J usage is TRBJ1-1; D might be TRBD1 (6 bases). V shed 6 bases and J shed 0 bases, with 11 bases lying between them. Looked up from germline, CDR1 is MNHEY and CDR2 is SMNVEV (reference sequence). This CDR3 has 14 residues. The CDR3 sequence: CASRPGQLNTEAFF. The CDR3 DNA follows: TGTGCCAGCAGACCGGGACAACTGAACACTGAAGCTTTCTTT.

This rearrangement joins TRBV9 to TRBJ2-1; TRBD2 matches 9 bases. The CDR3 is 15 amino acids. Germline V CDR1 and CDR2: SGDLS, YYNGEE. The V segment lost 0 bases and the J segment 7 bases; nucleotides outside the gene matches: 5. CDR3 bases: TGTGCCAGCAGCGTAGGTGCTAGCGGGGATAATGAGCAGTTCTTC. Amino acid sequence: CASSVGASGDNEQFF.

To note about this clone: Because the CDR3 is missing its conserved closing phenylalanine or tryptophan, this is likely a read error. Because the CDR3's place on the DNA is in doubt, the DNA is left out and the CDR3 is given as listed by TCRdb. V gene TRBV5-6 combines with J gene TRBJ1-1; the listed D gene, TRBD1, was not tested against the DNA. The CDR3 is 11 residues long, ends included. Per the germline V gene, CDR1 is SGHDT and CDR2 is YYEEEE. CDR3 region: CASSRGQREIL.

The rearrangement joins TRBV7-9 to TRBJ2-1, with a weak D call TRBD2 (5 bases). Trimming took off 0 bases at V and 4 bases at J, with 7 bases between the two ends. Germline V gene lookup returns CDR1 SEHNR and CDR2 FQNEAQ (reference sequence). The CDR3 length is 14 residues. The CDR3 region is CASSLAGAYNEQFF. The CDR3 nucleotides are TGTGCCAGCAGCTTAGCGGGAGCGTACAATGAGCAGTTCTTC.

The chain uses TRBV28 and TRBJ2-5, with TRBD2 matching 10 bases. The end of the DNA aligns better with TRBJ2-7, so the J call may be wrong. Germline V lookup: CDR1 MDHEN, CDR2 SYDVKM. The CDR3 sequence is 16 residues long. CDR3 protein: CASKGHEAGGPYEQYF. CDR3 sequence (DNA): TGTGCCAGCAAAGGACACGAAGCGGGAGGGCCGTACGAGCAGTACTTC.